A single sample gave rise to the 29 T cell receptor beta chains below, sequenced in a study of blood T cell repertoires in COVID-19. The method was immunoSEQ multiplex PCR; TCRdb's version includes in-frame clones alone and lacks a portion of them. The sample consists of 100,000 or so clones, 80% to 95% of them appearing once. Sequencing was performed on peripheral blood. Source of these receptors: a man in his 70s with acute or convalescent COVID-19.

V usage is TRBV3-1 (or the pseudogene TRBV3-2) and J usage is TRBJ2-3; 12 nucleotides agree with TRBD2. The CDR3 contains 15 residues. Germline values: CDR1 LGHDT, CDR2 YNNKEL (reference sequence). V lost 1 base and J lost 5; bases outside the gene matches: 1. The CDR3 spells CASSQGGLAGDTQYF. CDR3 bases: TGTGCCAGCAGCCAAGGGGGACTAGCGGGAGATACGCAGTATTTT.

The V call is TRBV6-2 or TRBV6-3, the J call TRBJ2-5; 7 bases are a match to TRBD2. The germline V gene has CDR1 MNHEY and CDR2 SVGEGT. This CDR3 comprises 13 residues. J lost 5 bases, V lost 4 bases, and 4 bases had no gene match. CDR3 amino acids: CASSSGGKETQYF. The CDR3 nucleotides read TGTGCCAGCAGTTCGGGGGGAAAGGAGACCCAGTACTTC.

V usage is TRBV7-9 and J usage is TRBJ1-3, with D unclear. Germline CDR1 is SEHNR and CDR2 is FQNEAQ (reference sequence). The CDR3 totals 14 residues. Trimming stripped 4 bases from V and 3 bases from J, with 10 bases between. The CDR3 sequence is CASSSNSFGNTIYF. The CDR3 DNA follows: TGTGCCAGCAGCTCCAACAGTTTTGGAAACACCATATATTTT.

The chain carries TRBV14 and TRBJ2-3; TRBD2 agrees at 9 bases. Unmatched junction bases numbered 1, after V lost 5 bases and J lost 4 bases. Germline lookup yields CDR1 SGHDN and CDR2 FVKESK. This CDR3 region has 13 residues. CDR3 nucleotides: TGTGCCAGCAGCTTAGCGGGAGCAGATACGCAGTATTTT. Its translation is CASSLAGADTQYF.

CDR3 in amino acids: CASSSPGTANYGYTF. As DNA, the CDR3 is TGTGCCAGCAGTTCTCCGGGAACGGCGAACTATGGCTACACCTTC. The chain couples TRBV28 to TRBJ1-2; D call uncertain. CDR3 size: 15 residues. V shed 4 bases and J shed 2 bases, with 14 bases lying between them. The germline CDR1 and CDR2 sequences are MDHEN and SYDVKM.

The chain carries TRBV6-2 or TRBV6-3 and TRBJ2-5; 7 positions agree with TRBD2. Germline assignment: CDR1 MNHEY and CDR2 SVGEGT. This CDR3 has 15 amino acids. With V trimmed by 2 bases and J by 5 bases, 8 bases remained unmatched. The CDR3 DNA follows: TGTGCCAGCAGTTACCTACTCATGGGAGGGGAGACCCAGTACTTC. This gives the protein CASSYLLMGGETQYF.

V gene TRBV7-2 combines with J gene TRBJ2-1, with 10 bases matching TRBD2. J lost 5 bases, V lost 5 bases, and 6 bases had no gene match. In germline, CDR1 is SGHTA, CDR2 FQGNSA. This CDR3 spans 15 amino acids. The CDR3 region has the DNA TGTGCCAGCAGCCTACTAGCGGGACCCAACAATGAGCAGTTCTTC. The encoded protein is CASSLLAGPNNEQFF.

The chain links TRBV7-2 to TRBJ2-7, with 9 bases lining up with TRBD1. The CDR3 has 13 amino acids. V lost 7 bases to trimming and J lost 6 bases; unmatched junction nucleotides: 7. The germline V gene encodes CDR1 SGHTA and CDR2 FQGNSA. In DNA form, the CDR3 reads TGTGCCAGCAACCCGGGGACAGGGTTCGAGCAGTACTTC. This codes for CASNPGTGFEQYF. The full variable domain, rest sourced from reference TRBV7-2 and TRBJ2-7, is GAGVSQSPSNKVTEKGKDVELRCDPISGHTALYWYRQSLGQGLEFLIYFQGNSAPDKSGLPSDRFSAERTGGSVSTLTIQRTQQEDSAVYLCASNPGTGFEQYFGPGTRLTVT.

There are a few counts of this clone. The CDR3 sequence: CASSLGYSYTF. CDR3 DNA: TGTGCCAGCAGCTTGGGGTACAGCTACACCTTC. The rearrangement uses TRBV5-6 and TRBJ1-2; D ambiguous. Per the germline V gene, CDR1 is SGHDT and CDR2 is YYEEEE. CDR3 length: 11 residues. The germline V and J ends were trimmed by 0 bases and 9 bases, with 6 bases remaining between them. The full variable domain, in which reference TRBV5-6 and TRBJ1-2 provide the parts outside the CDR3, is DAGVTQSPTHLIKTRGQQVTLRCSPKSGHDTVSWYQQALGQGPQFIFQYYEEEERQRGNFPDRFSGHQFPNYSSELNVNALLLGDSALYLCASSLGYSYTFGSGTRLTVV.

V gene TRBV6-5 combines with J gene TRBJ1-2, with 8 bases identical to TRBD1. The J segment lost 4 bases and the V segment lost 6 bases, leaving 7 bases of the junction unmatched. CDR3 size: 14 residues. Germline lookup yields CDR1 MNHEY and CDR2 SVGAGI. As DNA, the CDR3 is TGTGCCAGCAGGGGACAGGCCCAGAGCTATGGCTACACCTTC. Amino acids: CASRGQAQSYGYTF.

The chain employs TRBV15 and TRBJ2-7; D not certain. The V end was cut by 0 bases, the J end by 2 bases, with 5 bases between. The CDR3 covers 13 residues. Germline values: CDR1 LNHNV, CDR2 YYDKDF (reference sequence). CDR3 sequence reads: CATSRELTYEQYF. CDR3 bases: TGTGCCACCAGCAGAGAGTTAACCTACGAGCAGTACTTC.

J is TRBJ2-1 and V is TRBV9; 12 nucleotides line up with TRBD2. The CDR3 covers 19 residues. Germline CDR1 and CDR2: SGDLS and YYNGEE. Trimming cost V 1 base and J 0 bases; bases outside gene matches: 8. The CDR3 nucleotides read TGTGCCAGCAGCGTACCGTCTAGCGGGAGGGGTAGCTCCTACAATGAGCAGTTCTTC. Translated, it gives CASSVPSSGRGSSYNEQFF.

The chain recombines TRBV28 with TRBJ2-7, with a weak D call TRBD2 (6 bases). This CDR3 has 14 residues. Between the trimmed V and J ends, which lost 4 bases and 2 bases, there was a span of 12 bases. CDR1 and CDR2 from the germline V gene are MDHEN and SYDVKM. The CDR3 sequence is CASSYHGGAYEQYF. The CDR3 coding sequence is TGTGCCAGCAGTTACCACGGGGGAGCCTACGAGCAGTACTTC.

CDR3 nucleotide sequence: TGCGCCAGCAGCCAGACAGACACCTATGGCTACACCTTC. This encodes CASSQTDTYGYTF. The chain carries TRBV4-1 and TRBJ1-2; D is perhaps TRBD1 (5 bases). Germline V CDR1 and CDR2: MGHRA, YSYEKL. This CDR3 region has 13 residues. The germline V and J ends were trimmed by 3 bases and 4 bases, with 9 bases remaining between them.

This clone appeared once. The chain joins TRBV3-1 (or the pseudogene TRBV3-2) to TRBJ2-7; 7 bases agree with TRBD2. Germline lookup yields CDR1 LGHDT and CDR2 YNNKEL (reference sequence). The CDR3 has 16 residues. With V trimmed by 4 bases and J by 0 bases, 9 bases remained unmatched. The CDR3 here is CASSPPPPSGSYEQYF. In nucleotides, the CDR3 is TGTGCCAGCAGCCCCCCCCCGCCTAGCGGCTCCTACGAGCAGTACTTC.

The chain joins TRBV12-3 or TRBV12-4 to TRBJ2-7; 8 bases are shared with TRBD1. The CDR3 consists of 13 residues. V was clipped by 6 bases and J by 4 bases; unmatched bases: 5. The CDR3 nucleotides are TGTGCCAGCAGGCCTGACAGGGGTTACGAGCAGTACTTC. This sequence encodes CASRPDRGYEQYF.

The CDR3: CASSLDGGGASYTF. DNA for the CDR3: TGTGCCAGCAGCTTAGACGGCGGGGGAGCCAGCTACACCTTC. The genes are TRBV7-9 and TRBJ1-2; possibly TRBD1 for D (5 bases). Germline lookup yields CDR1 SEHNR and CDR2 FQNEAQ (reference sequence). This CDR3 has 14 amino acids. V shed 1 base and J shed 9 bases, with 15 bases lying between them.

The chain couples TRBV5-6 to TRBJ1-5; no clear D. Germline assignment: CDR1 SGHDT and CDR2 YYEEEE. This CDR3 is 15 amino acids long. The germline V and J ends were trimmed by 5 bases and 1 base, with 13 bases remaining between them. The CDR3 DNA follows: TGTGCCAGCAGTTTTTTCCGCGGGAGCAATCAGCCCCAGCATTTT. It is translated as CASSFFRGSNQPQHF.

CDR3 nucleotide sequence: TGTGCCAGCAGTTTTCATATATCGGACAGGGCTAACTATGGCTACACCTTC. This sequence encodes CASSFHISDRANYGYTF. The chain uses TRBV27 and TRBJ1-2, with 8 bases matching TRBD1. The ends lost 3 bases at V and 0 bases at J; junction bases unmatched: 9. Germline CDR1 and CDR2: MNHEY and SMNVEV (reference sequence). This CDR3 is 17 amino acids long.

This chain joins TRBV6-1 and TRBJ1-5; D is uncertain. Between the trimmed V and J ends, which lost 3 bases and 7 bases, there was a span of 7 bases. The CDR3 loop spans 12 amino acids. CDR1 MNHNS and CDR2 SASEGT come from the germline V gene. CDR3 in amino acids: CASSDGGQPQHF. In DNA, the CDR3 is TGTGCCAGCAGTGATGGAGGGCAGCCCCAGCATTTT.

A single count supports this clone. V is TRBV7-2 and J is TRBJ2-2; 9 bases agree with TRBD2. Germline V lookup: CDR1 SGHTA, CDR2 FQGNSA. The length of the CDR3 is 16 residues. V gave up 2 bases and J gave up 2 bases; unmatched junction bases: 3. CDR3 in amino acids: CASSLSTSGNTGELFF. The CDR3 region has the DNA TGTGCCAGCAGCTTATCGACTAGCGGAAACACCGGGGAGCTGTTTTTT. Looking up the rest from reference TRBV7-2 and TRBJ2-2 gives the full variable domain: GAGVSQSPSNKVTEKGKDVELRCDPISGHTALYWYRQSLGQGLEFLIYFQGNSAPDKSGLPSDRFSAERTGGSVSTLTIQRTQQEDSAVYLCASSLSTSGNTGELFFGEGSRLTVL.

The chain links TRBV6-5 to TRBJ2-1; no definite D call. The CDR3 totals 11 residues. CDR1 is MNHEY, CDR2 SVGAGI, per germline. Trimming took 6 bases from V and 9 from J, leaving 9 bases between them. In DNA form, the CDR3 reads TGTGCCAGCAGCACCGGTGGTGAGCAGTTCTTC. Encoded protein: CASSTGGEQFF.

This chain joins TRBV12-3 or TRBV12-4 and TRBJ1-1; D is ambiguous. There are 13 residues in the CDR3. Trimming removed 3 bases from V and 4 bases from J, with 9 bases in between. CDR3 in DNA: TGTGCCAGCAGTTTGCGGGAGGCCACTGAAGCTTTCTTT. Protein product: CASSLREATEAFF.

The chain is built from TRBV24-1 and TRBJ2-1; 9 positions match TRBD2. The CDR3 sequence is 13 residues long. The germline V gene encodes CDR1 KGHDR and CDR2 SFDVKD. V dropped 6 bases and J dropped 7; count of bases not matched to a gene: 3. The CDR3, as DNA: TGTGCCACCAGTCTGGGACTAGCTAATGAGCAGTTCTTC. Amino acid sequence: CATSLGLANEQFF.

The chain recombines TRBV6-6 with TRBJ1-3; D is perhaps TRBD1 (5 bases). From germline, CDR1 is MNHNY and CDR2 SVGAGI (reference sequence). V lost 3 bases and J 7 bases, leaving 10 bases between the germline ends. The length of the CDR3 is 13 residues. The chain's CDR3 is CASSYGALNTIYF. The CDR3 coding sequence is TGTGCCAGCAGTTATGGGGCTTTGAACACCATATATTTT.

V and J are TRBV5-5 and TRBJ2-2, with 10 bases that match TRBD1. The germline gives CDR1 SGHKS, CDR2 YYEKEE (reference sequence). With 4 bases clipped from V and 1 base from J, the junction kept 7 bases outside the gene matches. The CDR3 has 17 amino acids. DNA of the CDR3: TGTGCCAGCAGCAAAGAATGGACAGGGGGGAACACCGGGGAGCTGTTTTTT. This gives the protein CASSKEWTGGNTGELFF. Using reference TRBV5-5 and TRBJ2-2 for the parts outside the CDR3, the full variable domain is DAGVTQSPTHLIKTRGQQVTLRCSPISGHKSVSWYQQVLGQGPQFIFQYYEKEERGRGNFPDRFSARQFPNYSSELNVNALLLGDSALYLCASSKEWTGGNTGELFFGEGSRLTVL.

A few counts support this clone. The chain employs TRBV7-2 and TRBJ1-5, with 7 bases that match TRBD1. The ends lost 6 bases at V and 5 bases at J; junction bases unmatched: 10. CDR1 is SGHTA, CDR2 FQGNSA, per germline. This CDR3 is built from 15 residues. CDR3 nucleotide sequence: TGTGCCAGCAGGACCACCGGGACAGCAGATCAGCCCCAGCATTTT. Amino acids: CASRTTGTADQPQHF. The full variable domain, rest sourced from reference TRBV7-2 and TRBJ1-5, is GAGVSQSPSNKVTEKGKDVELRCDPISGHTALYWYRQSLGQGLEFLIYFQGNSAPDKSGLPSDRFSAERTGGSVSTLTIQRTQQEDSAVYLCASRTTGTADQPQHFGDGTRLSIL.

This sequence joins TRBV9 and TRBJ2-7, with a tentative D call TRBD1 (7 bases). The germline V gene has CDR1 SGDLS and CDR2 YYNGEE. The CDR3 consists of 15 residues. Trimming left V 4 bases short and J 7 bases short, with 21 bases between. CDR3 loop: CASSPQGGTEWEQYF. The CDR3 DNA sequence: TGTGCCAGCAGCCCCCAGGGCGGGACAGAGTGGGAGCAGTACTTC.

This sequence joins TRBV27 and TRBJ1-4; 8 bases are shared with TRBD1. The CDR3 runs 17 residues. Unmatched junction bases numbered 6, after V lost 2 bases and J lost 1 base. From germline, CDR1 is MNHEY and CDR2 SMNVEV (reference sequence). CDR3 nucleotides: TGTGCCAGCAGTTTACGACAGGGGTGGGGAACTAATGAAAAACTGTTTTTT. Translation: CASSLRQGWGTNEKLFF.